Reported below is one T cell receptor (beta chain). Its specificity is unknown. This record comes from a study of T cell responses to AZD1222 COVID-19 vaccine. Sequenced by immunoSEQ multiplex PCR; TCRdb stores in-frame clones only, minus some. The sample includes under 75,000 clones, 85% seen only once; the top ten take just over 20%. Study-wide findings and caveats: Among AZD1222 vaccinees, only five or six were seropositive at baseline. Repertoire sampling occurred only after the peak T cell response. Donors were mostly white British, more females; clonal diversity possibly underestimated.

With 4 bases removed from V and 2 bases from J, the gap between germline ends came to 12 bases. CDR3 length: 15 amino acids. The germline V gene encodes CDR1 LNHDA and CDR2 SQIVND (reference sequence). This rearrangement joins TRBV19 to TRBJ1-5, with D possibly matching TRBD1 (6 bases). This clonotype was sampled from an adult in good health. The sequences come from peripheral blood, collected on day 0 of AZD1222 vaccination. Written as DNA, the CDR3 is TGTGCCAGTAGTAGTCGCAGGGGAGGCAATCAGCCCCAGCATTTT. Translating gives CASSSRRGGNQPQHF.